The source of this TCR beta chain is a study of beta chain features in type 1 diabetes. Findings and caveats of the study: Because the template was cDNA, high-expressing cells might be over-represented. Reduced insertions and increased deletions marked VDJ junctions in type 1 diabetes patients. For Type 1 diabetes patients, all four CD4+ subsets carried TCRB CDR3s that were moderately but significantly shorter.

The germline V gene encodes CDR1 MDHEN and CDR2 SYDVKM. The junction had 1 base not matched to a gene; V was cut back by 5 bases and J by 9 bases. This CDR3 contains 12 residues. This clone turned up a few times. Antigen specificity is unknown. Per donor, one heparinised blood draw averaged around 0.12 L. Reverse transcription of all isolated RNA meant that expressed TCRB transcripts were sequenced. Generated by immunoSEQ multiplex PCR, the TCRdb table keeps only in-frame clones and is missing some. The sample includes 90,000 to 110,000 clones, 40% of them seen just once. Input material: stem cell memory CD4+ T cells from blood. This rearrangement joins TRBV28 to TRBJ1-1, with 12 bases fitting TRBD1. The TCR was taken from a woman aged 18 to 35 in good health. The CDR3 DNA reads TGTGCCAGCAGTGGGGACAGGGGGCAAGCTTTCTTT. Its translation is CASSGDRGQAFF.